Given below is one T cell receptor (beta chain) in context. The germline CDR1 and CDR2 sequences are SEHNR and FQNEAQ (reference sequence). CDR3 length equals 13 residues. V dropped 5 bases and J dropped 9 bases, with 14 bases sitting between them. Produced via immunoSEQ multiplex PCR; TCRdb's table is partial and in-frame only. The sample yields some 52,000 clones, approximately 92% seen once. The record originates from a study of T cell changes during pregnancy in multiple sclerosis. The TCR sequence derives from a female donor with multiple sclerosis, enrolled in a pregnancy study. The specimen was CD4+ T cells from peripheral blood mononuclear cells, collected in the third trimester of pregnancy. V usage is TRBV7-9 and J usage is TRBJ1-3, with D unresolved. The chain's CDR3 is CASSRGESGTIYF. DNA of the CDR3: TGTGCCAGCAGCCGGGGAGAAAGCGGCACCATATATTTT. Looking up the rest from reference TRBV7-9 and TRBJ1-3 gives the full variable domain: DTGVSQNPRHKITKRGQNVTFRCDPISEHNRLYWYRQTLGQGPEFLTYFQNEAQLEKSRLLSDRFSAERPKGSFSTLEIQRTEQGDSAMYLCASSRGESGTIYFGEGSWLTVV.